This entry describes one T cell receptor beta chain. This record belongs to a study of blood T cell repertoires in COVID-19. In the study overall: COVID-19 samples from acute and convalescent phases originated in the United States, Italy and Spain.

Germline assignment: CDR1 MDHEN and CDR2 SYDVKM. The J segment lost 7 bases and the V segment lost 9 bases, leaving 6 bases of the junction unmatched. This CDR3 has 13 residues. Authors' data handling: Amplification of reference gene primers provided the estimated nucleated cell counts. Clones were read by immunoSEQ multiplex PCR, and TCRdb kept only the in-frame ones, dropping some. The DNA was the basis for D and trimming; V, J and clone size are from that table. The table shows approximately 110,000 clones, with 75% to 90% occurring only once. The gene calls are TRBV28 and TRBJ1-6; TRBD1 matches 7 bases. This TCR came from a human donor in a cohort sampled during active COVID-19. The sequenced material came from peripheral blood. In nucleotides, the CDR3 is TGTGCCAGTTTGGGACAGCAAAATTCACCCCTCCACTTT. Protein: CASLGQQNSPLHF.